The clone carrying this T cell receptor (beta chain) was counted only a few times. As to treatment: some 19 received Ad26.COV2.S at low or high dose, single or two shots; five or six received placebo; per-sample allocation not given. On day 63 after the first injection, vaccine and placebo recipients gave samples. TCRdb's copy holds only in-frame clones and misses some; the assay was immunoSEQ multiplex PCR. The data hold 300,000 to 400,000 clones, with 86% observed a single time. The CDR3 is made up of 15 amino acids. Germline assignment: CDR1 MNHEY and CDR2 SVGEGT. V was cut by 6 bases and J by 2 bases, with 16 bases left in between. This record comes from a study of Ad26.COV2.S vaccination and SARS-CoV-2 variants.

This receptor was obtained from a person between 18 and 60 years old who received the Ad26.COV2.S COVID-19 vaccine or a placebo. The chain uses TRBV6-2 or TRBV6-3 and TRBJ1-1; D remains ambiguous. The specimen was peripheral blood, collected in a trial of Ad26.COV2.S vaccine versus placebo. As DNA, the CDR3 is TGTGCCAGCAGCCCAAAACCTCCTCCAAACACTGAAGCTTTCTTT. This gives the protein CASSPKPPPNTEAFF.